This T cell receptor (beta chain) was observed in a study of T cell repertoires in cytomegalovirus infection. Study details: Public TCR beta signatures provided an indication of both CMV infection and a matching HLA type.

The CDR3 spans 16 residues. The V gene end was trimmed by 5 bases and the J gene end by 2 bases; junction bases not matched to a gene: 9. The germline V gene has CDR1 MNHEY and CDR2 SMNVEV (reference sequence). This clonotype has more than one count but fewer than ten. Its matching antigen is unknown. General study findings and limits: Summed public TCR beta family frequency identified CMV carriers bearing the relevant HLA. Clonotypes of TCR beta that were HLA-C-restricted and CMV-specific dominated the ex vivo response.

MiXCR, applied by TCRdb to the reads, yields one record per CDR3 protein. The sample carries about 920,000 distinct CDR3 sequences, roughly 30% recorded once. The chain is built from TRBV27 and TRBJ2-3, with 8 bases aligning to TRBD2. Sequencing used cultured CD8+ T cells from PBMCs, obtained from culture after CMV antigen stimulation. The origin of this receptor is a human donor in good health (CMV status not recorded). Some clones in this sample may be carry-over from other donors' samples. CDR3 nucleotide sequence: TGTGCCAGCAGTCCCCCAGCGGGGGCCCACACAGATACGCAGTATTTT. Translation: CASSPPAGAHTDTQYF.